This T cell receptor beta chain was sequenced for a study of CD8+CD57+ T cells in acquired aplastic anemia. Looking at the study overall: The mean DNA yield obtained from sorted CD4+ and CD8+ cells came to 3.2 ug. Healthy donor CD4+ cell samples had a mean of around 10 million reads. Study-level results: Patients and controls had CD8+ Simpson's diversity values that were not significantly distinct. Overlapping CD8+ CDR3 repertoires of patients and controls contained approximately 28 shared sequences.

TCR beta VDJ combinations and CDR3 sequences were profiled from genomic DNA. TCRdb fed the reads into MiXCR, producing one record per CDR3 protein. Of 200,000 to 250,000 distinct CDR3 sequences in the sample, roughly 33% were seen once. This clonotype was picked up many times. As yet, its antigen is unknown. Germline V gene lookup returns CDR1 SGHTA and CDR2 FQGNSA. The CDR3 has 14 amino acids. V lost 8 bases and J 0 bases, leaving 13 bases between the germline ends. This chain links TRBV7-2 with TRBJ1-2; no clear D. This receptor was taken from a human donor in good health, serving as a control. Sequenced sample: sorted CD4+, CD8+, or CD8+CD57+ T cells (not recorded which) from PBMCs. The chain's CDR3 is CASGFWVANYGYTF. The DNA of the CDR3 is TGTGCCAGCGGATTTTGGGTGGCTAACTATGGCTACACCTTC.